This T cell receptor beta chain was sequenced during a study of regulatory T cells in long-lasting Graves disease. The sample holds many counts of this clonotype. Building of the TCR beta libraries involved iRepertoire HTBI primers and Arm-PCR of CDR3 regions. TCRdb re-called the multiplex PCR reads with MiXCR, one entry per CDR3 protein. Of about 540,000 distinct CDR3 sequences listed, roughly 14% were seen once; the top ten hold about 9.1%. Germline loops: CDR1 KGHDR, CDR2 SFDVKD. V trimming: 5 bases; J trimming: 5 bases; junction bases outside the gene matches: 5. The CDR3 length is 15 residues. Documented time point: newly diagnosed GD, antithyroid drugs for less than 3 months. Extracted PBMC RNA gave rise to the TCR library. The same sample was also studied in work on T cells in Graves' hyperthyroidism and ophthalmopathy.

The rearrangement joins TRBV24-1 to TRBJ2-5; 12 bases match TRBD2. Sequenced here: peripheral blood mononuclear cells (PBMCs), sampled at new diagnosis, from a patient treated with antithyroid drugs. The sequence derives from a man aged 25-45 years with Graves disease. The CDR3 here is CATSAGLAGLETQYF. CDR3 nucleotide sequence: TGTGCCACCAGTGCTGGACTAGCGGGACTGGAGACCCAGTACTTC.